Following are 17 T cell receptor beta chains from one sample sequenced in a study of blood T cell repertoires in COVID-19. TCRdb's table, derived via immunoSEQ multiplex PCR, lists solely in-frame clones and lacks some. The sample holds 140,000 to 150,000 clones, roughly 79% seen once. Sequences were obtained from peripheral blood. Source of these receptors: a man aged 50-59 years with active or convalescent COVID-19.

This chain links TRBV4-2 with TRBJ2-2; no reliable D call. This CDR3 spans 11 amino acids. Germline V gives CDR1 LGHNA, CDR2 YNFKEQ. V was shortened by 4 bases and J by 7 bases, with 4 bases between the two germline ends. The CDR3 spells CASSPSGELFF. The CDR3 DNA reads as TGTGCCAGCAGCCCTAGCGGGGAGCTGTTTTTT.

CDR3 bases: TGTGCCAGCAGTTTCGTGGGGGGGAGCGATCAGCCCCAGCATTTT. Protein product: CASSFVGGSDQPQHF. The chain has TRBV27 and TRBJ1-5, with a tentative D call TRBD1 (5 bases). V lost 3 bases to trimming and J lost 5 bases, with 14 bases between them. Looked up from germline, CDR1 is MNHEY and CDR2 is SMNVEV (reference sequence). This CDR3 is built from 15 residues.

The chain uses TRBV9 and TRBJ2-2, with 12 bases fitting TRBD2. The junction had 8 bases not matched to a gene; V was cut back by 4 bases and J by 7 bases. Germline V gene lookup returns CDR1 SGDLS and CDR2 YYNGEE. CDR3 size: 16 residues. CDR3 sequence (DNA): TGTGCCAGCAGCCTCCTGACTAGCGGGAGTGGCGGGGAGCTGTTTTTT. Translating it yields CASSLLTSGSGGELFF.

V is TRBV30 and J is TRBJ2-7; the D is unclear. V was cut by 0 bases and J by 1 base, with 13 bases left in between. The CDR3 runs 15 residues. Germline V gene sequence: CDR1 GTSNPN, CDR2 SVGIG (reference sequence). CDR3: CAWSVPRYESYEQYF. The CDR3 bases are TGTGCCTGGAGTGTACCCAGGTACGAATCCTACGAGCAGTACTTC.

The V and J genes are TRBV5-4 and TRBJ2-1, with 10 bases matching TRBD1. Germline CDR1 reads SGHNT; CDR2 reads YYREEE (reference sequence). There are 14 residues in the CDR3. V was pared by 2 bases and J by 7 bases, with 3 bases of the junction left unmatched. CDR3 nucleotides: TGTGCCAGCAGCTTTGACAGGGGGCTGAATGAGCAGTTCTTC. Amino acid sequence: CASSFDRGLNEQFF.

This clone has only one observation. This rearrangement joins TRBV10-1 to TRBJ2-1, with D tentatively TRBD2 (6 bases). The V end was cut by 6 bases, the J end by 8 bases, with 20 bases between. CDR3 length: 15 residues. Germline V gene data show CDR1 as WNHNN and CDR2 as SYGVQD (reference sequence). CDR3 DNA: TGCGCCAGCAGCCTCGTTGGAGGGGAGATAGATGAGCAGTTCTTC. This translates into CASSLVGGEIDEQFF.

In its sample, this clone was seen once. Additional DNA sequences in this sample encode the identical CDR3. The rearrangement joins TRBV18 to TRBJ1-2, with 12 positions matching TRBD1. The CDR3 runs to 16 residues. The V gene's germline CDR1 is KGHSH and CDR2 LQKENI. The J segment lost 4 bases and the V segment lost 2 bases, leaving 5 bases of the junction unmatched. The CDR3 region is CASSPGTGGVGYGYTF. The CDR3 region has the DNA TGTGCCAGCTCACCAGGGACAGGGGGCGTTGGCTATGGCTACACCTTC.

V is TRBV5-1 and J is TRBJ2-7, with 7 bases identical to TRBD1. Germline V gene sequence: CDR1 SGHRS, CDR2 YFSETQ. V was clipped by 4 bases and J by 2 bases; unmatched bases: 6. The CDR3 sequence is 14 residues long. CDR3 DNA sequence: TGCGCCAGCAGCGTCGACAGGGATCCCTACGAGCAGTACTTC. Translated, it gives CASSVDRDPYEQYF.

To note about this clone: This CDR3 is also generated by other DNA sequences in the sample. The chain recombines TRBV28 with TRBJ1-2; TRBD1 matches 9 bases. Germline V gives CDR1 MDHEN, CDR2 SYDVKM. V lost 5 bases, J lost 2 bases, and 3 bases stayed unmatched. The length of the CDR3 is 14 residues. The CDR3 nucleotides read TGTGCCAGCAGTACAGGGGGCGACAACTATGGCTACACCTTC. Translating it yields CASSTGGDNYGYTF.

This chain connects TRBV29-1 to TRBJ2-3, with D uncertain. The CDR3 consists of 12 residues. The V gene lost 2 bases and the J gene lost 0 bases, with 3 bases spanning the gap. Germline assignment: CDR1 SQVTM and CDR2 ANQGSEA. The CDR3 region has the DNA TGCAGCGTTGAAATAAGCACAGATACGCAGTATTTT. Protein product: CSVEISTDTQYF.

This chain's CDR3 is CASSPPGRASHGYTF. As DNA, the CDR3 is TGTGCCAGCAGCCCCCCAGGCAGGGCAAGTCATGGCTACACCTTC. The J gene is TRBJ1-2, the V gene TRBV7-9, with a weak D call TRBD1 (5 bases). This CDR3 region has 15 residues. V was clipped by 5 bases and J by 6 bases, with 19 bases between them. Germline lookup yields CDR1 SEHNR and CDR2 FQNEAQ (reference sequence).

V gene TRBV5-6 combines with J gene TRBJ2-5, with 8 bases lining up with TRBD1. This CDR3 contains 13 residues. The V segment lost 4 bases and the J segment 4 bases; nucleotides outside the gene matches: 3. CDR1 and CDR2 from the germline V gene are SGHDT and YYEEEE. In DNA form, the CDR3 reads TGTGCCAGCAGCCCCGACAGGGGAGAGACCCAGTACTTC. Its protein product is CASSPDRGETQYF.

The chain employs TRBV28 and TRBJ1-5; weak D call: TRBD1 (5 bases). The CDR3 totals 16 residues. In germline, CDR1 is MDHEN, CDR2 SYDVKM. The germline V and J ends were trimmed by 4 bases and 0 bases, with 13 bases remaining between them. The DNA for the CDR3 is TGTGCCAGCAGTTCCTTACAGGAGTATAGCAATCAGCCCCAGCATTTT. Translating it yields CASSSLQEYSNQPQHF.

The chain carries TRBV7-8 and TRBJ2-7, with D maybe TRBD1 (6 bases). CDR1 SGHVS and CDR2 FQNEAQ come from the germline V gene. Deletions cut 1 base from V and 6 bases from J, with 13 bases between. The CDR3 has 14 residues. As DNA, the CDR3 is TGTGCCAGCAGCTTAGGGGGGCTATCGAGCGAGCAGTACTTC. Encoded protein: CASSLGGLSSEQYF.

The chain combines TRBV6-1 with TRBJ2-7; 9 bases are a match to TRBD1. This CDR3 spans 15 amino acids. The junction had 8 bases not matched to a gene; V was cut back by 7 bases and J by 1 base. The germline V gene has CDR1 MNHNS and CDR2 SASEGT. The CDR3 region has the DNA TGTGCCAGCACCAGAGGACAGGGGTGGTCCTACGAGCAGTACTTC. Translated, it gives CASTRGQGWSYEQYF.

The V gene is TRBV19, the J gene TRBJ2-7, with 10 bases lining up with TRBD1. In germline, CDR1 is LNHDA, CDR2 SQIVND (reference sequence). Trimming took 5 bases from V and 3 from J; bases not matched to a gene: 10. The CDR3 totals 16 residues. The chain's CDR3 is CASSPTGGGLFYEQYF. For the CDR3, the DNA is TGTGCCAGTAGTCCGACAGGGGGCGGACTATTCTACGAGCAGTACTTC.

V usage is TRBV4-1 and J usage is TRBJ2-7; D gene ambiguous. V lost 0 bases and J 2 bases, leaving 8 bases between the germline ends. The CDR3 extends over 14 amino acids. Germline-derived CDR1 and CDR2 are MGHRA and YSYEKL. The CDR3 loop is CASSQETSAYEQYF. In nucleotides, the CDR3 is TGCGCCAGCAGCCAAGAAACAAGTGCCTACGAGCAGTACTTC.